The present T cell receptor (beta chain) was sequenced within a study of somatic mutations in cytotoxic T cells in rheumatoid arthritis. General study results and limits: Patients with rheumatoid arthritis showed a slight underrepresentation of TRBV07, a finding that was never subjected to any adjustment for multiple comparisons. Clonality of CD8+ cells rose with age in rheumatoid arthritis patients but not healthy controls.

Comments on this clone: Its specificity is unknown. At one of its ends the junction is not consistent with the germline gene, which may arise from a read error.

The V gene's germline CDR1 is MNHEY and CDR2 SMNVEV (reference sequence). This CDR3 comprises 15 residues. Produced via immunoSEQ multiplex PCR; TCRdb's table is partial and in-frame only. The table lists around 20,000 clones, around four fifths of them singletons. Both CD4+ and CD8+ cells were separated through positive magnetic bead selection, and their purity was verified using flow cytometry. Source material: CD8+ T cells sorted from blood. The sequence was obtained from an adult with rheumatoid arthritis. The gene calls are TRBV27 and TRBJ2-7, with D perhaps matching TRBD1 (5 bases). DNA of the CDR3: TGTGCCAGCAGTATATCAGGTCAGGGTCTAGGCGAGCAGTACTTC. Its protein is CASSISGQGLGEQYF.